This TCR beta chain was profiled in a study of T cells in Graves' hyperthyroidism and ophthalmopathy (dated by TCRdb to between 2017 and 2020). Context from the whole study: Peripheral blood was sampled at the time of initial diagnosis, prior to any treatment. The paper describes TCR Vbeta CDR3 sequencing of fewer than 150 peripheral blood samples, made up of 43 ophthalmopathy patients, around 78 hyperthyroidism patients and roughly 17 progressor patients. Prospective prediction of ophthalmopathy was tested in an independent validation cohort of 18 to 20 hyperthyroidism patients and roughly 16 patients who later progressed to ophthalmopathy. To identify TCR V-J signatures that set the groups apart, the researchers used a discovery cohort of 90 to 100 patients, made up of 40 to 45 with Graves' ophthalmopathy and 57 with stable Graves' hyperthyroidism. The roughly 90 discovery patients were divided at random into training and test sets in a 7:3 ratio. After sampling, hyperthyroidism patients received methimazole starting at 30 mg daily, and ophthalmopathy patients received high-dose intravenous methylprednisolone. The study also compared thyroid tissue and blood T-cell repertoires from several Graves' hyperthyroidism patients.

Taken from cysteine to phenylalanine, the CDR3 has 15 residues. Of the read, only the CDR3 DNA is kept; its 45 bases are in frame from base 1. The V end gives up 7 bases and the J end 2 bases, leaving 11 bases in the junction not matched to a gene. General conclusions and limits of the study: Sample size was not statistically predetermined, and blinding of investigators to group allocation was not performed. Blood samples also contained most of the expanded thyroid clonotypes (frequency above 0.001), which suggests that blood repertoires may reflect thyroid immune responses. During validation, the model predicted progression to ophthalmopathy a median of roughly 7.1 months ahead of onset, with around 70% sensitivity and around 73% specificity. A 13 V-J signature model separated ophthalmopathy from stable hyperthyroidism, with about 88% sensitivity and about 81% specificity in cross-validation and 80%/75% in testing.

This clonotype was seen many times. What this receptor recognizes is not known. No qualities accompany the bases; no much larger clone lies one base away. The TCR beta CDR3 regions were amplified from the RNA transcripts. A first-round RT-PCR of the TCR CDR3 used the HTBI primer set with the Qiagen OneStep RT-PCR kit. Libraries were constructed in a second round of multiplex PCR, after which size selection and purification were performed. Sequencing of the libraries was done on an Illumina HiSeq2000 using paired-end 100 bp reads. In the original analysis: SOAPnuke was used to process the raw data, throwing out any read that contained adapters or uncalled bases, had a mean Phred below 15, or lacked an exact constant-primer or identifier match. High-quality paired reads were merged using COPE v1.2.5, and each unique nucleotide sequence was defined as a clonotype. Clonotypes were aligned to IMGT TRBV, TRBD and TRBJ reference segments using MiTCR v1.1. The analysis included only V-J combinations with a frequency above 0.0001, which together covered 99% to 99.2% of the repertoires. A TCS score was defined as the ratio of F50 (clonal expansion) to E x V (chaos), with BLOSUM62-based TCRdist applied between CDR3 peptides within each V-J. Welch's t-statistics and random forest reduced several hundred V-J features to 10 to 15, which were used in a naive Bayes classifier (R e1071). TCRdb's own reprocessing of the public reads used fastp at Q25 and MiXCR and kept productive beta chains. Every CDR3 protein is listed once, alongside the most common genes and DNA of its rows. What appears here as the V and J calls and clone size reflects TCRdb's work, not the paper's. For this sample the table gives 350,000 to 450,000 distinct CDR3 sequences, of which around 14% were detected only once. The ten largest clones take up 11% of the sample.

A patient counted as having stable Graves' hyperthyroidism if no progression to ophthalmopathy occurred over 18 months of follow-up. Hyperthyroidism patients were aged 18 to 65 years and newly diagnosed, with disease duration of less than 2 months. Exclusion was applied to patients with uncontrolled infections, other autoimmune diseases, pregnancy or lactation. Diagnoses were based on clinical symptoms, serum thyroxine and TRAb, thyroid ultrasound and orbital computed tomography. PBMCs were isolated from about 9.1 ml of fresh peripheral blood by Ficoll-Paque density gradient centrifugation. Total RNA was extracted using Trizol reagent, and RNA quality was assessed on an Agilent 2100 Bioanalyzer.

Recombination linked TRBV12-3 or TRBV12-4 to TRBJ2-7, with 7 bases matching TRBD2. The TCR sequence derives from a woman aged 55-70 years with Graves' hyperthyroidism. Sequences were obtained from blood. The DNA is as follows: TGTGCCAGCACCAAACCCGGGACTACCACCTACGAGCAGTACTTC. Its coded protein is CASTKPGTTTYEQYF.